The clone carrying this T cell receptor (beta chain) was picked up many times. The CDR3 regions of TCR beta were amplified from RNA transcripts. TCR CDR3 regions were first amplified by RT-PCR with HTBI primers. MiXCR, applied by TCRdb to the multiplex PCR reads, yields one record per CDR3 protein. Of about 260,000 distinct CDR3 sequences detected, around 25% appear once; the ten largest clones hold about 25%. Per the germline V gene, CDR1 is MGHRA and CDR2 is YSYEKL. V gave up 0 bases and J gave up 3 bases, with 12 bases separating them. This CDR3 spans 15 amino acids. The data stem from a study of T cells in Graves' hyperthyroidism and ophthalmopathy. Study-wide background: At the time of initial diagnosis and before any treatment, peripheral blood was collected.

Each diagnosis drew on symptoms, thyroxine, TRAb, thyroid ultrasound and orbital computed tomography findings. The sample of blood was obtained at first hyperthyroidism diagnosis (before any ophthalmopathy symptoms). The source of this sequence is a man in his forties or fifties with Graves' hyperthyroidism that later progressed to Graves' ophthalmopathy. The sample comprised blood. This rearrangement joins TRBV4-1 to TRBJ2-7; no clear D gene. The DNA for the CDR3 is TGCGCCAGCAGCCAAGACAGAGAGGTGGGCTACGAGCAGTACTTC. Translation gives CASSQDREVGYEQYF.